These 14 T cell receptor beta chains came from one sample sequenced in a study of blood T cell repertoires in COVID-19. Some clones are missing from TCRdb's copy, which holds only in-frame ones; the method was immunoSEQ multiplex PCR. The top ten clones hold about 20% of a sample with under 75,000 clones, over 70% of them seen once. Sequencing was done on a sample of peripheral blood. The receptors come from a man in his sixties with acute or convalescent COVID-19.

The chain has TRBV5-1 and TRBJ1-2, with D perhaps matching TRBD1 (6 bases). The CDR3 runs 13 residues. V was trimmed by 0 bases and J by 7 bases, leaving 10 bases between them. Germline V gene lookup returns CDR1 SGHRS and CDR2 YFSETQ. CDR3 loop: CASSLAGVGGYTF. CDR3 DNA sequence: TGCGCCAGCAGCTTGGCAGGGGTCGGTGGCTACACCTTC.

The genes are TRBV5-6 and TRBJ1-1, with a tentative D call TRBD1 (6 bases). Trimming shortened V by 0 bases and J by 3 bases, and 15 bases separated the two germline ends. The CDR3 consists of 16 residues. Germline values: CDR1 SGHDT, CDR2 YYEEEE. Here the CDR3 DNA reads TGTGCCAGCAGCTTGGAGGGGGGGCTCTCCTACACTGAAGCTTTCTTT. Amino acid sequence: CASSLEGGLSYTEAFF. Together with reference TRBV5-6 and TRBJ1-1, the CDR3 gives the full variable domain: DAGVTQSPTHLIKTRGQQVTLRCSPKSGHDTVSWYQQALGQGPQFIFQYYEEEERQRGNFPDRFSGHQFPNYSSELNVNALLLGDSALYLCASSLEGGLSYTEAFFGQGTRLTVV.

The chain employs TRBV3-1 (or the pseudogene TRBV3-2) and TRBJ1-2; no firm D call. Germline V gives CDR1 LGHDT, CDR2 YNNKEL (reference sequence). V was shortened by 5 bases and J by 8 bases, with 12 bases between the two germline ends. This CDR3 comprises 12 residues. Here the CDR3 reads CASSSGGSGYTF. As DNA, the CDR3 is TGTGCCAGCAGCTCGGGAGGGTCCGGCTACACCTTC.

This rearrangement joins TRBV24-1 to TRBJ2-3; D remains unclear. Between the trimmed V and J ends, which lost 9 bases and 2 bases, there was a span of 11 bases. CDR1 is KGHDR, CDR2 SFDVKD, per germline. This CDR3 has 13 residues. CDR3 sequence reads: CATLAENTDTQYF. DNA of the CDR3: TGTGCCACCTTAGCAGAAAACACAGATACGCAGTATTTT.

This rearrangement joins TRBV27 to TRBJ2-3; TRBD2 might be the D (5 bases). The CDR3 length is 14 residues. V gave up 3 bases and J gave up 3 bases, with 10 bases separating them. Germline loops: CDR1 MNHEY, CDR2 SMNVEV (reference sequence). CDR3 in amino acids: CASSLDGITDTQYF. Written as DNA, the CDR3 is TGTGCCAGCAGTTTGGACGGGATTACAGATACGCAGTATTTT.

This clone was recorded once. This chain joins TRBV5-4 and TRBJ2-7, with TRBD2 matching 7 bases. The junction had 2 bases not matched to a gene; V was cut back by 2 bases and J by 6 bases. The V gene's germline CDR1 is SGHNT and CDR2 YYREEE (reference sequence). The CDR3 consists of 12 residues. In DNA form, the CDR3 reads TGTGCCAGCAGCTTCGGCGGGGGCGAGCAGTACGTC. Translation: CASSFGGGEQYV.

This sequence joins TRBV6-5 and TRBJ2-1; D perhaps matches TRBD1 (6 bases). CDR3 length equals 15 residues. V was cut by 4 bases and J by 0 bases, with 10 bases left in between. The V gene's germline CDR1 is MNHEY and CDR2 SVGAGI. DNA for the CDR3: TGTGCCAGCAGTTCTGACAGGAGCTCCTACAATGAGCAGTTCTTC. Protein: CASSSDRSSYNEQFF.

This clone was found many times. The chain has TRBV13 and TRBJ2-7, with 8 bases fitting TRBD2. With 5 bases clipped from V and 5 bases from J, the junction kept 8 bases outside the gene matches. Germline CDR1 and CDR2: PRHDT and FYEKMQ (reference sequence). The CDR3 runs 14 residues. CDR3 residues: CASSPWTSSHEQYF. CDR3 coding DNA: TGTGCCAGCAGCCCTTGGACTAGCAGCCACGAGCAGTACTTC.

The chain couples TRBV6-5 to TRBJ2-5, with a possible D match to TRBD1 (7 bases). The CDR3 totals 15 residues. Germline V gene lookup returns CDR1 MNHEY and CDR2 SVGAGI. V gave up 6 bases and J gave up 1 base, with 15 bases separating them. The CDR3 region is CASRRGQGLQETQYF. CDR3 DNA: TGTGCCAGCAGGAGGGGGCAGGGACTCCAAGAGACCCAGTACTTC.

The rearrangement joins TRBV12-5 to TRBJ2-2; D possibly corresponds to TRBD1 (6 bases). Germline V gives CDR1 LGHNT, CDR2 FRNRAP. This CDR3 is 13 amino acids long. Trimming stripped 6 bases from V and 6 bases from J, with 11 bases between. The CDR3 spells CASGKQGPGELFF. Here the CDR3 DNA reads TGTGCTAGTGGAAAACAGGGACCCGGGGAGCTGTTTTTT.

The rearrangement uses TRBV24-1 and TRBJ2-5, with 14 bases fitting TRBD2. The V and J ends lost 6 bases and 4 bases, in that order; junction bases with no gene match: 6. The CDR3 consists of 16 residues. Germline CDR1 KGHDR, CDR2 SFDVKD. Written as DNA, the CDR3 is TGTGCCACCAGTTCCCCAGGACTAGCGGGAGGAGAGACCCAGTACTTC. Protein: CATSSPGLAGGETQYF.

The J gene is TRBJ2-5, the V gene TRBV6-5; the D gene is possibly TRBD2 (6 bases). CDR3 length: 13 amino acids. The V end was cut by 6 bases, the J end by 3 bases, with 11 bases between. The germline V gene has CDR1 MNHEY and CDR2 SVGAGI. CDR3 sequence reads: CASRGGYEETQYF. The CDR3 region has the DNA TGTGCCAGCAGGGGGGGATACGAAGAGACCCAGTACTTC.

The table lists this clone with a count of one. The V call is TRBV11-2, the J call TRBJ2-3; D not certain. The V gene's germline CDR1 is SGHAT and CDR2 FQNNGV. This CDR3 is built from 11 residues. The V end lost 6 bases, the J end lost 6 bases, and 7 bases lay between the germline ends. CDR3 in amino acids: CASSQSDTQYF. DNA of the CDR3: TGTGCCAGCAGTCAATCCGATACGCAGTATTTT.

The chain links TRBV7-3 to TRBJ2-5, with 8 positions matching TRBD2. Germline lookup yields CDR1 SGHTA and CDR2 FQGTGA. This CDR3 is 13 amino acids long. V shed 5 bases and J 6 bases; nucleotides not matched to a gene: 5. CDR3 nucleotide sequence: TGTGCCAGCAGCCTAGGGACTAGTCAGACCCAGTACTTC. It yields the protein CASSLGTSQTQYF. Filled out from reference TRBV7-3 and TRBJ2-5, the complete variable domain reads GAGVSQTPSNKVTEKGKYVELRCDPISGHTALYWYRQSLGQGPEFLIYFQGTGAADDSGLPNDRFFAVRPEGSVSTLKIQRTERGDSAVYLCASSLGTSQTQYFGPGTRLLVL.